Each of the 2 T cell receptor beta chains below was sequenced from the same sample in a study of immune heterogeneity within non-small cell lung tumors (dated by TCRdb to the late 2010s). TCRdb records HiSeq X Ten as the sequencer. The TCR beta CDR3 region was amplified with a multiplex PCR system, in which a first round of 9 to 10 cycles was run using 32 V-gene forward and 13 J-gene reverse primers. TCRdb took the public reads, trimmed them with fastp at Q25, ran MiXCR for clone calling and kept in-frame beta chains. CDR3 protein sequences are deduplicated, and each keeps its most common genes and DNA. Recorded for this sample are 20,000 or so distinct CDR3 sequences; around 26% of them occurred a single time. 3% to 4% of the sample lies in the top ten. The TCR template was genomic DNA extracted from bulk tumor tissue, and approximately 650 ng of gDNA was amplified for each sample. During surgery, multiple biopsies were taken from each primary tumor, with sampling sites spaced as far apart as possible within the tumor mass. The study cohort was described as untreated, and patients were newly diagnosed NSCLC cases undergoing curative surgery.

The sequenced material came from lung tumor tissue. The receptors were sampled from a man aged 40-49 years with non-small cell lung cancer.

The CDR3 nucleotides are TGTGCCAGCAGCTTAGACCCTGGGGGCCGTGAGCAGTTCTTC. Its translation: CASSLDPGGREQFF. The chain joins TRBV7-2 to TRBJ2-1; perhaps TRBD1 as D (6 bases). The CDR3 contains 14 residues. Trimming took off 1 base at V and 9 bases at J, with 13 bases between the two ends. Germline CDR1 SGHTA, CDR2 FQGNSA. The full variable domain, completed using reference TRBV7-2 and TRBJ2-1, is GAGVSQSPSNKVTEKGKDVELRCDPISGHTALYWYRQSLGQGLEFLIYFQGNSAPDKSGLPSDRFSAERTGGSVSTLTIQRTQQEDSAVYLCASSLDPGGREQFFGPGTRLTVL.

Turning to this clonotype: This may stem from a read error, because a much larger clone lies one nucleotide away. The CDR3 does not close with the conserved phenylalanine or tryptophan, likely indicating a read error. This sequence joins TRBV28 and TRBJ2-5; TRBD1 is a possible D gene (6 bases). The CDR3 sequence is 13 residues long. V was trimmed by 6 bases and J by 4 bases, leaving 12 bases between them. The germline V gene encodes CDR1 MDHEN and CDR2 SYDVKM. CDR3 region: CASRTTGSETQYS. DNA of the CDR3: TGTGCCAGCAGAACGACAGGTTCAGAGACCCAGTACTCC.